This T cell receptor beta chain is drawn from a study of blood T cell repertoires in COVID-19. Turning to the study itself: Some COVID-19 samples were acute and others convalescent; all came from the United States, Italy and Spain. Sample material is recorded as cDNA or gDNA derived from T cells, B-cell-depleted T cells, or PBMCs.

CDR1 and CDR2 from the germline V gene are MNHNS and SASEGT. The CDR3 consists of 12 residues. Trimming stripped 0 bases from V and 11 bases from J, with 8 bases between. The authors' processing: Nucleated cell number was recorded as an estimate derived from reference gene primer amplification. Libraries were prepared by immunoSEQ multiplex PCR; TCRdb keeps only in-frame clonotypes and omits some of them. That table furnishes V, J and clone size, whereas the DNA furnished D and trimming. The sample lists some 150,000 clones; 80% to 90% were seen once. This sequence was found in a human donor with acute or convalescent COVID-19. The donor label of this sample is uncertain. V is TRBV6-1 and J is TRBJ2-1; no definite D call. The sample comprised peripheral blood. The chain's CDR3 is CASSEARPQQFF. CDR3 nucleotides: TGTGCCAGCAGTGAAGCGAGGCCTCAGCAGTTCTTC.